One sample yielded the 14 T cell receptor beta chains listed below, sequenced in a study of cytomegalovirus exposure and HLA in healthy donors. The study ran its PCR with 60 Vbeta and 13 Jbeta primers. Assay used: immunoSEQ multiplex PCR; TCRdb lists only in-frame clones, some missing. The sample carries about 220,000 clones, around 80% recorded once. The sample comprised PBMCs. All receptors come from a man aged 18 to 35 in good health and CMV-seronegative.

CDR3 region: CASNKQGSNQPQHF. Written as DNA, the CDR3 is TGTGCCAGCAATAAACAGGGAAGCAATCAGCCCCAGCATTTT. The genes are TRBV6-1 and TRBJ1-5, with D possibly matching TRBD1 (6 bases). The germline V and J ends were trimmed by 7 bases and 1 base, with 11 bases remaining between them. The CDR3 extends over 14 amino acids. Germline V gene data show CDR1 as MNHNS and CDR2 as SASEGT.

The chain couples TRBV5-1 to TRBJ1-6; the D gene is possibly TRBD1 (6 bases). Germline V gives CDR1 SGHRS, CDR2 YFSETQ. Between the trimmed V and J ends, which lost 1 base and 10 bases, there was a span of 15 bases. The CDR3 contains 15 residues. The CDR3 spells CASSLQGREESPLHF. The DNA for the CDR3 is TGCGCCAGCAGCTTGCAGGGGCGGGAGGAATCACCCCTCCACTTT.

On this clone: One end of the junction is discordant with germline, which a read error may explain. The genes are TRBV10-2 and TRBJ2-2; D remains unclear. CDR1 WSHSY and CDR2 SAAADI come from the germline V gene. The CDR3 has 12 amino acids. The CDR3 DNA is TGCGCCAGCAGTGAATTGTCAGGCCCCCAGTCTTTT. It translates to CASSELSGPQSF.

The rearrangement uses TRBV4-1 and TRBJ2-7; tentatively, D is TRBD2 (5 bases). The CDR3 totals 16 residues. Germline CDR1 is MGHRA and CDR2 is YSYEKL. Trimming pared 2 bases from V and 0 bases from J, leaving 14 bases between. The CDR3 spells CASSQSPLSDSYEQYF. The CDR3, as DNA: TGCGCCAGCAGCCAAAGTCCTCTTAGCGACTCCTACGAGCAGTACTTC.

V and J are TRBV9 and TRBJ2-5; 8 bases fit TRBD2. Germline trimming cut 4 bases from V and 5 bases from J; bases unmatched to any gene: 10. The germline CDR1 and CDR2 sequences are SGDLS and YYNGEE. The CDR3 loop spans 15 amino acids. As DNA, the CDR3 is TGTGCCAGCAGCCCCCAGGGACTAGGGGAGGAGACCCAGTACTTC. Translating gives CASSPQGLGEETQYF.

The chain employs TRBV29-1 and TRBJ2-1; possible D gene TRBD1, 6 bases. The V gene lost 6 bases and the J gene lost 0 bases, with 15 bases spanning the gap. This CDR3 region has 15 residues. Germline V gene lookup returns CDR1 SQVTM and CDR2 ANQGSEA. CDR3: CSVSGGPSSYNEQFF. Here the CDR3 DNA reads TGCAGCGTGAGTGGGGGCCCAAGCTCCTACAATGAGCAGTTCTTC.

The chain has TRBV28 and TRBJ1-3, with TRBD1 matching 11 bases. The CDR3 covers 17 residues. The germline gives CDR1 MDHEN, CDR2 SYDVKM. J lost 0 bases, V lost 4 bases, and 5 bases had no gene match. CDR3 bases: TGTGCCAGCAGTTGGACCGGGACAGGGGGCTCTGGAAACACCATATATTTT. It is translated as CASSWTGTGGSGNTIYF. Based on the CDR3 plus reference TRBV28 and TRBJ1-3, the full variable domain is DVKVTQSSRYLVKRTGEKVFLECVQDMDHENMFWYRQDPGLGLRLIYFSYDVKMKEKGDIPEGYSVSREKKERFSLILESASTNQTSMYLCASSWTGTGGSGNTIYFGEGSWLTVV.

The chain joins TRBV30 to TRBJ2-2; 9 bases match TRBD2. V dropped 5 bases and J dropped 7; count of bases not matched to a gene: 14. Germline CDR1 and CDR2: GTSNPN and SVGIG (reference sequence). This CDR3 spans 16 amino acids. This CDR3 is CAWGLGTSSRDGELFF. The CDR3 region has the DNA TGTGCCTGGGGCCTCGGGACTAGCTCGAGGGACGGGGAGCTGTTTTTT.

The chain joins TRBV10-3 to TRBJ2-2, with D perhaps TRBD2 (6 bases). V gave up 3 bases and J gave up 1 base, with 12 bases separating them. Germline V lookup: CDR1 ENHRY, CDR2 SYGVKD. This CDR3 spans 16 amino acids. The CDR3 reads CAISEGSGMNTGELFF. CDR3 coding DNA: TGTGCCATCAGTGAAGGTAGCGGAATGAACACCGGGGAGCTGTTTTTT.

The V call is TRBV21-1, the J call TRBJ2-1; TRBD2 is taken as the D call from the table, unchecked against the DNA. TRBV21-1 is recorded as a pseudogene. The CDR3 is 15 residues long. CDR3: CASSTNRSSYNEQFF. In DNA, the CDR3 is TGTGCCAGCAGCACCAACCGGAGCTCCTACAATGAGCAGTTCTTC.

The CDR3 loop reads CASAKGGPFSGNTIYF. In DNA, the CDR3 is TGTGCCAGCGCGAAGGGGGGGCCGTTCTCTGGAAACACCATATATTTT. The chain is built from TRBV28 and TRBJ1-3, with D possibly TRBD1 on 6 matching bases. This CDR3 is 16 amino acids long. V lost 8 bases, J lost 0 bases, and 17 bases lay in between. The germline CDR1 and CDR2 sequences are MDHEN and SYDVKM.

The V call is TRBV2, the J call TRBJ2-3; weak D call: TRBD2 (6 bases). Germline V gene sequence: CDR1 SNHLY, CDR2 FYNNEI. V was pared by 6 bases and J by 0 bases, with 19 bases between. This CDR3 contains 17 residues. The CDR3 here is CASSIPEGGPSTDTQYF. The CDR3 DNA reads as TGTGCCAGCAGCATTCCGGAGGGCGGGCCGAGCACAGATACGCAGTATTTT.

The chain is built from TRBV29-1 and TRBJ2-7, with 11 positions matching TRBD2. The CDR3 has 15 amino acids. The ends lost 6 bases at V and 2 bases at J; junction bases unmatched: 9. Germline V gene lookup returns CDR1 SQVTM and CDR2 ANQGSEA. CDR3 in DNA: TGCAGCGTCAAACCCGGGACTAGCGGAACCTACGAGCAGTACTTC. As protein: CSVKPGTSGTYEQYF.

The chain employs TRBV6-1 and TRBJ1-5, with 7 bases identical to TRBD1. Germline V gene sequence: CDR1 MNHNS, CDR2 SASEGT. The CDR3 runs 13 residues. With V trimmed by 5 bases and J by 4 bases, 2 bases remained unmatched. The CDR3 region has the DNA TGTGCCAGCAGTCCGGACAGGAATCAGCCCCAGCATTTT. Translation: CASSPDRNQPQHF.